This TCR beta chain was obtained from a study of CD8 T cells in Susac syndrome. Study outcomes and limitations: CD4+ T cell repertoires in Susac syndrome exhibited no evidence of clonal expansion.

For this clonotype: Its antigen is not identified.

With random hexamers, reverse transcription was performed on about 0.5 to 1 ug of RNA. TCRdb reprocessed the immunoSEQ multiplex PCR reads with MiXCR, giving one entry per CDR3 protein. The data contain around 140,000 distinct CDR3 sequences, 95% of them seen just once; the ten biggest clones take up roughly 0.14%. This sequence was found in a human donor with Susac syndrome. Source material: CD4+ T cells from PBMCs.

CDR3 DNA: TGTGCCAGCAGTTTATCTCCCGGAGGGCCACTTAACACCGGGGAGCTGTTTTTT. This codes for CASSLSPGGPLNTGELFF. V is TRBV12-3 or TRBV12-4 and J is TRBJ2-2; D perhaps matches TRBD2 (6 bases). This CDR3 is built from 18 residues. Trimming stripped 2 bases from V and 2 bases from J, with 18 bases between.